The next 32 T cell receptor beta chains were all read from a single sample in a study of blood T cell repertoires in COVID-19. Measured with immunoSEQ multiplex PCR; TCRdb has only the in-frame clones, and not every one. The sample has some 270,000 clones, roughly 90% seen once. The sequencing input was PBMCs or T cells enriched from blood (not recorded which). All receptors derive from a man in his forties or fifties who had been exposed to COVID-19.

This clone was counted a single time. The chain joins TRBV24-1 to TRBJ2-2, with D tentatively TRBD1 (6 bases). The germline V and J ends were trimmed by 0 bases and 2 bases, with 15 bases remaining between them. The CDR3 runs 18 residues. The V gene's germline CDR1 is KGHDR and CDR2 SFDVKD. The CDR3 region has the DNA TGTGCCACCAGTGATTTGCGGCCGGCGGACAGAAACACCGGGGAGCTGTTTTTT. This translates into CATSDLRPADRNTGELFF.

There are a few counts of this clone. The CDR3 spells CASSESNEYNEQFF. CDR3 DNA sequence: TGTGCCAGCAGTGAATCCAACGAGTACAATGAGCAGTTCTTC. The chain links TRBV6-1 to TRBJ2-1; no reliable D call. The CDR3 is 14 amino acids. Trimming removed 2 bases at V and 4 bases at J, with 9 bases between. Germline V lookup: CDR1 MNHNS, CDR2 SASEGT.

This clone has a single count. CDR3 region: CASSSPTASGQYF. The CDR3 DNA follows: TGTGCCAGCAGCTCCCCAACCGCTAGCGGCCAGTACTTC. The chain links TRBV11-3 to TRBJ2-4; TRBD2 matches 7 bases. This CDR3 has 13 amino acids. The germline V gene has CDR1 SGHNT and CDR2 YENEEA. V dropped 4 bases and J dropped 13; count of bases not matched to a gene: 10.

V is TRBV2 and J is TRBJ2-1; weak D call: TRBD2 (5 bases). In germline, CDR1 is SNHLY, CDR2 FYNNEI. The germline V and J ends were trimmed by 2 bases and 5 bases, with 13 bases remaining between them. This CDR3 contains 15 residues. CDR3 loop: CASSELELGDNEQFF. The CDR3 bases are TGTGCCAGCAGTGAACTCGAACTAGGCGACAATGAGCAGTTCTTC.

This clone was recorded once. This chain connects TRBV19 to TRBJ1-1; the D gene is possibly TRBD1 (6 bases). The CDR3 sequence is 16 residues long. V lost 4 bases, J lost 4 bases, and 19 bases lay in between. Germline V lookup: CDR1 LNHDA, CDR2 SQIVND (reference sequence). CDR3 amino acids: CASSNGAGAEATEAFF. CDR3 nucleotides: TGTGCCAGTAGTAACGGGGCGGGGGCGGAGGCCACTGAAGCTTTCTTT.

The CDR3 sequence: CASRPRGRGNEQYF. The DNA for the CDR3 is TGTGCCAGCAGACCACGTGGCAGGGGTAACGAGCAGTACTTC. The chain links TRBV6-5 to TRBJ2-7; D might be TRBD1 (6 bases). Germline CDR1 is MNHEY and CDR2 is SVGAGI. The CDR3 runs to 14 residues. V lost 6 bases, J lost 5 bases, and 17 bases lay in between.

The chain links TRBV12-3 or TRBV12-4 to TRBJ2-7, with D uncertain. Trimming left V 1 base short and J 2 bases short, with 6 bases between. The CDR3 extends over 13 amino acids. DNA of the CDR3: TGTGCCAGCAGTTTAGTAAACACCTACGAGCAGTACTTC. Protein sequence: CASSLVNTYEQYF.

The V gene is TRBV3-1 (or the pseudogene TRBV3-2), the J gene TRBJ2-7; D call uncertain. Germline CDR1 reads LGHDT; CDR2 reads YNNKEL (reference sequence). This CDR3 spans 13 amino acids. V was shortened by 4 bases and J by 2 bases, with 9 bases between the two germline ends. For the CDR3, the DNA is TGTGCCAGCAGCCGATTACAAGCCTACGAGCAGTACTTC. It translates to CASSRLQAYEQYF.

The chain combines TRBV5-4 with TRBJ2-7; D is perhaps TRBD1 (8 bases). From germline, CDR1 is SGHNT and CDR2 YYREEE (reference sequence). The CDR3 loop spans 16 amino acids. Deletions cut 3 bases from V and 1 base from J, with 17 bases between. The chain's CDR3 is CASSSRTGRESYEQYF. CDR3 DNA: TGTGCCAGCAGCTCTCGGACAGGGAGGGAGTCCTACGAGCAGTACTTC.

V and J are TRBV6-5 and TRBJ1-2; 7 bases fit TRBD1. The CDR3 has 13 residues. The junction had 7 bases not matched to a gene; V was cut back by 6 bases and J by 6 bases. Germline V CDR1 and CDR2: MNHEY, SVGAGI. CDR3 amino acids: CASRYRGHNGYTF. In DNA, the CDR3 is TGTGCCAGCAGATACAGGGGACACAATGGCTACACCTTC.

This clone was detected only once. This sequence joins TRBV5-4 and TRBJ2-1; 8 bases agree with TRBD2. V was clipped by 4 bases and J by 1 base; unmatched bases: 4. There are 15 residues in the CDR3. Germline V gene sequence: CDR1 SGHNT, CDR2 YYREEE (reference sequence). CDR3 loop: CASSQRGQSYNEQFF. CDR3 in DNA: TGTGCCAGCAGCCAGCGGGGGCAATCCTACAATGAGCAGTTCTTC.

The chain combines TRBV5-4 with TRBJ1-2; D unclear. Germline values: CDR1 SGHNT, CDR2 YYREEE (reference sequence). V was pared by 1 base and J by 0 bases, with 16 bases between. CDR3 length: 17 amino acids. The CDR3 nucleotides are TGTGCCAGCAGCTTGCTACTAAGGCAGCCATCTAACTATGGCTACACCTTC. It translates to CASSLLLRQPSNYGYTF.

This chain uses TRBV23-1 with TRBJ1-3; 7 positions match TRBD1. TRBV23-1 is marked as an open reading frame, function uncertain. Unmatched junction bases numbered 8, after V lost 0 bases and J lost 3 bases. The CDR3 is 17 residues long. The CDR3 sequence: CASSQSAYRGGGNTIYF. The CDR3 coding sequence is TGCGCCAGCAGTCAATCCGCGTACAGGGGTGGTGGAAACACCATATATTTT.

This chain uses TRBV6-5 with TRBJ2-2; 8 bases are shared with TRBD2. The germline V gene encodes CDR1 MNHEY and CDR2 SVGAGI. V shed 5 bases, J shed 3 bases, and the junction held 5 bases outside the gene matches. The CDR3 has 15 residues. CDR3 region: CASSPEREYTGELFF. The CDR3 DNA reads TGTGCCAGCAGTCCTGAGCGGGAGTACACCGGGGAGCTGTTTTTT.

The CDR3 loop reads CASSHHREVAPGYNQPQHF. CDR3 nucleotides: TGCGCCAGCAGTCATCATAGAGAGGTGGCCCCGGGTTACAATCAGCCCCAGCATTTT. V is TRBV23-1 and J is TRBJ1-5; D is unclear. TRBV23-1 is sorted into the ORF group, with uncertain function. The V end lost 3 bases, the J end lost 3 bases, and 24 bases lay between the germline ends. The CDR3 runs 19 residues.

V is TRBV2 and J is TRBJ2-2; D call uncertain. Between the trimmed V and J ends, which lost 2 bases and 3 bases, there was a span of 4 bases. There are 13 residues in the CDR3. Germline assignment: CDR1 SNHLY and CDR2 FYNNEI. CDR3 residues: CASSEQYTGELFF. The CDR3 DNA reads as TGTGCCAGCAGTGAACAGTACACCGGGGAGCTGTTTTTT.

V is TRBV19 and J is TRBJ2-5; weak D call: TRBD1 (6 bases). This CDR3 has 13 amino acids. V shed 6 bases and J shed 1 base, with 9 bases lying between them. CDR1 and CDR2 (germline): LNHDA, SQIVND (reference sequence). This chain's CDR3 is CASRGTPQETQYF. The DNA of the CDR3 is TGTGCCAGTAGAGGGACACCCCAAGAGACCCAGTACTTC. Together with reference TRBV19 and TRBJ2-5, the CDR3 gives the full variable domain: DGGITQSPKYLFRKEGQNVTLSCEQNLNHDAMYWYRQDPGQGLRLIYYSQIVNDFQKGDIAEGYSVSREKKESFPLTVTSAQKNPTAFYLCASRGTPQETQYFGPGTRLLVL.

The chain uses TRBV6-5 and TRBJ2-1; D not resolved. The CDR3 totals 11 residues. Germline CDR1 reads MNHEY; CDR2 reads SVGAGI. CDR3 DNA: TGTGCAGGAGCCTCCTACAATGAGCAGTTCTTC. This translates into CAGASYNEQFF.

This chain connects TRBV6-5 to TRBJ2-5; tentative D call: TRBD2 (6 bases). Trimming removed 6 bases at V and 1 base at J, with 9 bases between. From germline, CDR1 is MNHEY and CDR2 SVGAGI. This CDR3 is built from 13 residues. DNA of the CDR3: TGTGCCAGCAGGGTAGCGGTCCAAGAGACCCAGTACTTC. Translated: CASRVAVQETQYF.

The V call is TRBV4-1, the J call TRBJ2-7; possibly TRBD1 for D (6 bases). The CDR3 extends over 20 amino acids. Trimming removed 2 bases at V and 1 base at J, with 27 bases between. Germline V gene data show CDR1 as MGHRA and CDR2 as YSYEKL. The CDR3 DNA is TGCGCCAGCAGCCAAAAAGAAGACCTGACAGGTCGGGGTATTTCCTACGAGCAGTACTTC. It codes for CASSQKEDLTGRGISYEQYF.

The chain links TRBV14 to TRBJ2-1, with D possibly matching TRBD1 (5 bases). Trimming took 0 bases from V and 2 from J, leaving 17 bases between them. CDR3 size: 18 residues. Germline CDR1 SGHDN, CDR2 FVKESK. The CDR3 sequence: CASSQEGLWGSPYNEQFF. CDR3 nucleotide sequence: TGTGCCAGCAGCCAAGAGGGCCTGTGGGGCAGCCCCTACAATGAGCAGTTCTTC.

This sequence joins TRBV11-3 and TRBJ1-3; D gene uncertain. Germline V gives CDR1 SGHNT, CDR2 YENEEA. V lost 5 bases to trimming and J lost 4 bases, with 9 bases between them. The CDR3 totals 13 residues. DNA of the CDR3: TGTGCCAGCAGCCCGGGAGGGGGAAACACCATATATTTT. It yields the protein CASSPGGGNTIYF.

The chain links TRBV5-6 to TRBJ1-2; 7 positions agree with TRBD1. Germline lookup yields CDR1 SGHDT and CDR2 YYEEEE. The V gene end was trimmed by 3 bases and the J gene end by 8 bases; junction bases not matched to a gene: 16. The CDR3 is 16 amino acids. The CDR3 DNA is TGTGCCAGCAGCTCGCTATACAGGGGCCCAGGACAAGGCTACACCTTC. This codes for CASSSLYRGPGQGYTF.

The chain carries TRBV21-1 and TRBJ2-1; TRBD1 reflects the table's D call only, with no check against the DNA. TRBV21-1 is noted as a pseudogene. This CDR3 comprises 13 residues. CDR3 protein: CASSKVAGNEQFF. CDR3 coding DNA: TGTGCCAGCAGCAAAGTGGCAGGAAATGAGCAGTTCTTC.

CDR3 nucleotide sequence: TGTGCCAGCAGCCTAAACACCGGGGAGCTGTTTTTT. Its protein product is CASSLNTGELFF. The chain couples TRBV11-3 to TRBJ2-2; no firm D call. Deletions cut 5 bases from V and 2 bases from J, with 3 bases between. Germline CDR1 and CDR2: SGHNT and YENEEA. The CDR3 contains 12 residues.

The chain links TRBV6-5 to TRBJ1-6, with D hard to call. This CDR3 is built from 15 residues. Trimming left V 0 bases short and J 4 bases short, with 7 bases between. Germline CDR1 is MNHEY and CDR2 is SVGAGI. The CDR3 loop reads CASSYSTVYNSPLHF. CDR3 DNA: TGTGCCAGCAGTTACTCAACAGTTTATAATTCACCCCTCCACTTT.

The chain has TRBV9 and TRBJ2-5; D uncertain. Germline values: CDR1 SGDLS, CDR2 YYNGEE. There are 14 residues in the CDR3. With 3 bases removed from V and 0 bases from J, the gap between germline ends came to 9 bases. Written as DNA, the CDR3 is TGTGCCAGCAGCGCTCTAGGATACCAAGAGACCCAGTACTTC. Protein: CASSALGYQETQYF.

This chain joins TRBV13 and TRBJ2-1; 10 positions match TRBD1. The CDR3 has 17 amino acids. Germline V gene lookup returns CDR1 PRHDT and CDR2 FYEKMQ (reference sequence). With V trimmed by 7 bases and J by 8 bases, 17 bases remained unmatched. The DNA for the CDR3 is TGTGCCAGCACCGGGACAGGGGTGAATGAGGCGAGGTATGAGCAGTTCTTC. Its translation: CASTGTGVNEARYEQFF.

The rearrangement joins TRBV4-1 to TRBJ1-6; D gene uncertain. The length of the CDR3 is 16 residues. The germline V and J ends were trimmed by 2 bases and 6 bases, with 14 bases remaining between them. Germline CDR1 and CDR2: MGHRA and YSYEKL. DNA for the CDR3: TGCGCCAGCAGCCAATTGGTTAAAACAGTTAATTCACCCCTCCACTTT. Protein sequence: CASSQLVKTVNSPLHF.

V and J are TRBV4-3 and TRBJ2-1; 15 nucleotides agree with TRBD2. CDR1 and CDR2 (germline): LGHNA, YSLEER. The CDR3 has 16 residues. With 1 base clipped from V and 7 bases from J, the junction kept 2 bases outside the gene matches. This chain's CDR3 is CASSQVGLAGGNEQFF. DNA of the CDR3: TGCGCCAGCAGCCAAGTCGGACTAGCGGGAGGGAATGAGCAGTTCTTC.

The chain combines TRBV7-9 with TRBJ2-3; D remains unclear. Per the germline V gene, CDR1 is SEHNR and CDR2 is FQNEAQ (reference sequence). Between the trimmed V and J ends, which lost 1 base and 4 bases, there was a span of 12 bases. The CDR3 totals 15 residues. The CDR3 DNA sequence: TGTGCCAGCAGCTTAGTGGCCGGAGCAGCAGATACGCAGTATTTT. This translates into CASSLVAGAADTQYF.

This clone was seen a few times. The genes are TRBV11-2 and TRBJ1-5; perhaps TRBD1 as D (5 bases). The CDR3 sequence is 15 residues long. V lost 5 bases, J lost 5 bases, and 16 bases lay in between. Germline V gives CDR1 SGHAT, CDR2 FQNNGV. CDR3 loop: CASSQGLGDDQPQHF. The CDR3 nucleotides read TGTGCCAGCAGCCAGGGACTTGGTGACGATCAGCCCCAGCATTTT.